This T cell receptor beta chain was found in a study of OX40 agonist ivuxolimab in advanced cancers. For the study in its entirety: Ivuxolimab was a fully human IgG2 agonistic monoclonal antibody targeting the costimulatory receptor OX40 (CD134). Intravenous ivuxolimab was administered to patients every 2 weeks at six dose levels: 0.01, 0.1, 0.3, 1.5, 3 and 10 mg/kg. Of the approximately 50 patients in dose escalation, about 20 had hepatocellular carcinoma, around 15 had melanoma, 9 had renal cell carcinoma and 9 had head and neck cancer. A male proportion of about 79% and a mean age of about 60 years, ranging from about 23 to 90, were recorded for the dose-escalation cohort. Prior anti-PD-1, anti-PD-L1 or anti-CTLA-4 therapy was permitted, and about two fifths of dose-escalation patients had received checkpoint inhibitors. Partial responses were achieved by three dose-escalation patients, of whom one had hepatocellular carcinoma and two had cutaneous melanoma. The point of sequencing TCRbeta in the periphery was to test whether ivuxolimab changed TCR sequence diversity and drove clonal T-cell expansion. The monotherapy dose-escalation portion (N = 52 patients) of the phase I ivuxolimab trial is reported in the paper. On the study overall, not on this receptor specifically: After ivuxolimab, CD8+ T cells had more expanded clones than CD4+ T cells on average. In the 0.1-3.0 mg/kg groups, partial responders had among the lowest normalized peripheral clonal expansion, particularly in CD8+ T cells. The antigen specificity of the peripheral T cells that underwent clonal expansion was not determined. At doses of 0.1 to 3.0 mg/kg, clonal expansion of both CD4+ and CD8+ blood T cells was observed from baseline to week 6. Low levels of normalized T-cell clonal expansion were also seen in some patients who did not respond.

Reading the germline V gene gives CDR1 SQVTM and CDR2 ANQGSEA. The germline ends are 15 bases apart after V is trimmed by 4 bases and J by 2 bases. The CDR3 sequence holds 14 residues, the cysteine and phenylalanine included. The read is trimmed to its CDR3 DNA, 42 bases read in frame from base 1. On this clone: What antigen it recognizes has not been identified. Base-call qualities are not available, and no considerably larger clone is one nucleotide away.

For sequencing of the TCRbeta CDR3 region, genomic DNA was extracted from the sorted cells. The immunoSEQ Assay was used to sequence the TCRbeta CDR3 regions. TCRdb carries this immuneACCESS record with in-frame sequences only. Its versions omit some clonotypes, under half of them owing to an unresolved V gene in the studies checked, with the rest unexplained. The sample has about 50,000 clones on record, more than 75% of them singletons. Around 1.8% of the sample is held by the ten biggest clonotypes. The trial excluded patients who had a history of autoimmune disease or who were on systemic immunosuppression. Peripheral blood for TCR sequencing was drawn from every dose cohort at baseline, at cycle 4 day 1 and at cycle 7 day 1. Samples came from an open-label, multicenter, first-in-human phase I dose-escalation trial of ivuxolimab. The trial enrolled adults with locally advanced or metastatic head and neck squamous cell, hepatocellular, melanoma or renal cell carcinoma. Before TCR sequencing, CD4+ T cells and CD8+ T cells were sorted from peripheral blood as separate populations.

The material was CD4+ or CD8+ T cells sorted from blood, obtained in a trial of the OX40 agonist ivuxolimab. The clonotype was recovered from an adult with an advanced solid tumor such as melanoma, head and neck, liver or kidney cancer. The V and J segments used are TRBV29-1 and TRBJ2-7; matching of 5 bases hints at TRBD1 as the D gene. The DNA sequence is as follows: TGCAGCGTTGTTCCTTGGCAGGGCACCTACGAGCAGTACTTC. This sequence encodes CSVVPWQGTYEQYF.